The text below deals with one T cell receptor (beta chain). Template switching, a step in the protocol, added a universal primer site, and cDNA carried unique molecular identifiers. TCRdb used MiXCR to reprocess the 5' RACE reads, holding one entry per CDR3 protein. The sample lists more than 250,000 distinct CDR3 sequences, roughly 8.6% occurring once. Trimming pared 4 bases from V and 7 bases from J, leaving 16 bases between. CDR3 length: 15 residues. Per the germline V gene, CDR1 is KGHDR and CDR2 is SFDVKD. The sample comes from a study of identical twins. These data also formed part of another study, on yellow fever vaccine responses in identical twins. In that study: Each twin's T cell response to the vaccine was reported to look partly convergent and partly personalized.

The chain joins TRBV24-1 to TRBJ1-5; possible D gene TRBD1, 5 bases. The TCR sequence derives from a young woman in good health. The sequencing sample was made of memory (CD45RO+) T cells sorted from blood. The CDR3 region is CATSDPWGPSQPQHF. The CDR3 DNA follows: TGTGCCACCAGTGACCCGTGGGGCCCCTCCCAGCCCCAGCATTTT.